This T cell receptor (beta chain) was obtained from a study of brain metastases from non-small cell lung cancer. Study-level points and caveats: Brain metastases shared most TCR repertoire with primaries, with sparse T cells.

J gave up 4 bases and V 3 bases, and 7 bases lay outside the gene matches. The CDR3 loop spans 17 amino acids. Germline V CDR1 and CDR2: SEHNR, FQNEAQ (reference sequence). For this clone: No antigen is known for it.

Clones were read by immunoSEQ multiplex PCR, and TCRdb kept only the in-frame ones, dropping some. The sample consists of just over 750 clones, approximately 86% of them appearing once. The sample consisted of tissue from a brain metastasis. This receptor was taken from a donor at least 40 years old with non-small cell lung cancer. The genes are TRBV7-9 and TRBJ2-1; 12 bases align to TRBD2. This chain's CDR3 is CASSFTLAGGPYNEQFF. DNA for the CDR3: TGTGCCAGCAGCTTTACCCTAGCGGGGGGGCCGTACAATGAGCAGTTCTTC.